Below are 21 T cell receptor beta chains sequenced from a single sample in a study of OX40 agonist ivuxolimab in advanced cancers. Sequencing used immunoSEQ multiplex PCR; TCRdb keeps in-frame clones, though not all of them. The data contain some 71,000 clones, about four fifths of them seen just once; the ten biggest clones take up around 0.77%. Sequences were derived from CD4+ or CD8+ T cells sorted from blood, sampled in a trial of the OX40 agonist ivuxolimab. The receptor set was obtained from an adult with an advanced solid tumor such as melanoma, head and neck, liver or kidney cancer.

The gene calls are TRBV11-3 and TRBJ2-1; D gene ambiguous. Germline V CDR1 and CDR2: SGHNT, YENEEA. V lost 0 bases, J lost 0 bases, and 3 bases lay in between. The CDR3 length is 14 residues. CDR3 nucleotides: TGTGCCAGCAGCTTAGACGGCTCCTACAATGAGCAGTTCTTC. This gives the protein CASSLDGSYNEQFF.

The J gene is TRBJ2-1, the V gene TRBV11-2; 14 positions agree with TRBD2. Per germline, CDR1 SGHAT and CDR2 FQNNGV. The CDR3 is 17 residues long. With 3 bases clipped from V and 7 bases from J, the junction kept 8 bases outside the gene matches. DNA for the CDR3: TGTGCCAGCAGCTTTGGGACTAGCGGGGGATTCGGGAATGAGCAGTTCTTC. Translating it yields CASSFGTSGGFGNEQFF.

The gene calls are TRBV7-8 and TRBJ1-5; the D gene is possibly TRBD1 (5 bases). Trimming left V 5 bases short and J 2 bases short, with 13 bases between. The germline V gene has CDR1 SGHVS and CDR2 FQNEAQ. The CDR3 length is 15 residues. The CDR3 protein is CASSPRDGRNQPQHF. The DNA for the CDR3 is TGTGCCAGCAGCCCTCGGGACGGCCGCAATCAGCCCCAGCATTTT.

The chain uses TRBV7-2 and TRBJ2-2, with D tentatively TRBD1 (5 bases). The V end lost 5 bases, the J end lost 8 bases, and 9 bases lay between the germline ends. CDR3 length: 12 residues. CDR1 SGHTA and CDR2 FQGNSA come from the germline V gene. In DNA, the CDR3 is TGTGCCAGCAGCCAGAACAGGGGGGAGCTGTTTTTT. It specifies CASSQNRGELFF.

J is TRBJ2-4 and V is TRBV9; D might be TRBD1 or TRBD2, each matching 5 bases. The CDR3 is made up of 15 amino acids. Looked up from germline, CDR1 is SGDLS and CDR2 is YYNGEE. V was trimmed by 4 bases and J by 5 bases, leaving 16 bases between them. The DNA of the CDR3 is TGTGCCAGCAGCTTCACACCGGGACCCCAAAACATTCAGTACTTC. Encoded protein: CASSFTPGPQNIQYF.

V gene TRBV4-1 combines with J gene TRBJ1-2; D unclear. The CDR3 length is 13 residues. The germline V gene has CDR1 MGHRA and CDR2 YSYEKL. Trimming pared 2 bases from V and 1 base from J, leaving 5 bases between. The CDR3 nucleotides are TGCGCCAGCAGCCAACGCGTTAACTATGGCTACACCTTC. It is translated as CASSQRVNYGYTF.

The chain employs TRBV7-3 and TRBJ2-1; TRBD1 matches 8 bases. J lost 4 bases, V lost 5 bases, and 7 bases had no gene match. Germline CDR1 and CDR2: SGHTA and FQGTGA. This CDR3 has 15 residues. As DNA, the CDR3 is TGTGCCAGCAGCGCAGAGGGACAGGCTTACAATGAGCAGTTCTTC. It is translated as CASSAEGQAYNEQFF.

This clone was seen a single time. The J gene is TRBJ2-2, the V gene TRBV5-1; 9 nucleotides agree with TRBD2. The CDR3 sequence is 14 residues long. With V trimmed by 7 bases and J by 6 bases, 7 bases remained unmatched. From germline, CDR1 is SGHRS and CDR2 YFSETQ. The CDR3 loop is CASQVAGAPGELFF. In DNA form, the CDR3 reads TGCGCCAGCCAAGTAGCGGGGGCGCCCGGGGAGCTGTTTTTT.

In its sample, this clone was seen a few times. The CDR3, as DNA: TGTGCCAGTAAGCGGGGGCCTAGCACAGATACGCAGTATTTT. This sequence encodes CASKRGPSTDTQYF. The chain is built from TRBV6-1 and TRBJ2-3, with TRBD2 identical over 8 bases. The germline CDR1 and CDR2 sequences are MNHNS and SASEGT. The J segment lost 0 bases and the V segment lost 9 bases, leaving 5 bases of the junction unmatched. CDR3 length: 14 amino acids.

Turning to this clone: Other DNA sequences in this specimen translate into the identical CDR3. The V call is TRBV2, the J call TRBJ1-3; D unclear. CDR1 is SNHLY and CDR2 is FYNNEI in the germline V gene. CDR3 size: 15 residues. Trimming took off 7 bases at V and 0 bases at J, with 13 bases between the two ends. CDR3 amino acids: CASTLLLNSGNTIYF. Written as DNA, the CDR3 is TGTGCCAGCACCCTCCTCCTGAACTCTGGAAACACCATATATTTT.

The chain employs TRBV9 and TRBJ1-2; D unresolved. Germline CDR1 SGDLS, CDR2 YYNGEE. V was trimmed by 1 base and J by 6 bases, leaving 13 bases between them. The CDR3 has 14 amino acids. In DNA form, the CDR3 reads TGTGCCAGCAGCGTATTGAATGGGGAGGATGGCTACACCTTC. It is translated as CASSVLNGEDGYTF.

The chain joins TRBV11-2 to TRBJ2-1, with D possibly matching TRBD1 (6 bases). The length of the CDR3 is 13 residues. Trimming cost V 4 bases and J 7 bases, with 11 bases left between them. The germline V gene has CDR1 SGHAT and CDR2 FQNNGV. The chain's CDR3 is CASSSQGTNEQFF. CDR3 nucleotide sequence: TGTGCCAGCAGCTCGCAGGGGACGAATGAGCAGTTCTTC. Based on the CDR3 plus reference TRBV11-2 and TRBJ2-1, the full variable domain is EAGVAQSPRYKIIEKRQSVAFWCNPISGHATLYWYQQILGQGPKLLIQFQNNGVVDDSQLPKDRFSAERLKGVDSTLKIQPAKLEDSAVYLCASSSQGTNEQFFGPGTRLTVL.

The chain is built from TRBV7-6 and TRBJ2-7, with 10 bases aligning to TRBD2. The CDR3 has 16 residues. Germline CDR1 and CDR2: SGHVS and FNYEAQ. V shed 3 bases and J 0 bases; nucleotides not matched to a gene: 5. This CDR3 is CASSFGLAENSYEQYF. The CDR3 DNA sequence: TGTGCCAGCAGCTTTGGACTAGCGGAAAACTCCTACGAGCAGTACTTC.

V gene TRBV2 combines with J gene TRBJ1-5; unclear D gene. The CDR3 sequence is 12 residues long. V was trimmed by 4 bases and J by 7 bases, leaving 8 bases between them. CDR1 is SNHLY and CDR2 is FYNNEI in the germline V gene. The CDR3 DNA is TGTGCCAGCAGTGGTATGTTCCAGCCCCAGCATTTT. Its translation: CASSGMFQPQHF.

The CDR3 nucleotides read TGTGCCAGCAGCTTAATGAAAGGGGCCACTGAAGCTTTCTTT. Residues: CASSLMKGATEAFF. The chain joins TRBV11-2 to TRBJ1-1; TRBD1 is a possible D gene (5 bases). Trimming removed 2 bases from V and 4 bases from J, with 11 bases in between. The CDR3 runs 14 residues. CDR1 and CDR2 from the germline V gene are SGHAT and FQNNGV.

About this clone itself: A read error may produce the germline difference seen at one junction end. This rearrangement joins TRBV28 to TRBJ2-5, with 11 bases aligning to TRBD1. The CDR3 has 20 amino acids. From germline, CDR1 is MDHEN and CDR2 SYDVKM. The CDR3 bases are TGTGCCAGCAGTGCGACCCGGGACAGGGGGAGGACACCAAAAAGAGAGGCCCAGTACTTC. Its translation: CASSATRDRGRTPKREAQYF. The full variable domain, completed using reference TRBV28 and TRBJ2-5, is DVKVTQSSRYLVKRTGEKVFLECVQDMDHENMFWYRQDPGLGLRLIYFSYDVKMKEKGDIPEGYSVSREKKERFSLILESASTNQTSMYLCASSATRDRGRTPKREAQYFGPGTRLLVL.

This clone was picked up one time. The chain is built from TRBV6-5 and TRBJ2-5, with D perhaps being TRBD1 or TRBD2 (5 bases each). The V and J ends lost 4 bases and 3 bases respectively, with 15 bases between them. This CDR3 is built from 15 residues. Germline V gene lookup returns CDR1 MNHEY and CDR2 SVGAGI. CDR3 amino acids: CASSSHRDVKETQYF. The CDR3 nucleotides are TGTGCCAGCAGTTCTCACCGGGACGTTAAAGAGACCCAGTACTTC.

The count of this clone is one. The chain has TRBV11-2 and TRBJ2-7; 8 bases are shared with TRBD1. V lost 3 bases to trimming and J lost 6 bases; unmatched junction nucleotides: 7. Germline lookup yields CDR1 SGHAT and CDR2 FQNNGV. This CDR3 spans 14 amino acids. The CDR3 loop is CASSFLGQASEQYF. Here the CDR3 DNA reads TGTGCCAGCAGCTTTTTGGGACAGGCGAGCGAGCAGTACTTC.

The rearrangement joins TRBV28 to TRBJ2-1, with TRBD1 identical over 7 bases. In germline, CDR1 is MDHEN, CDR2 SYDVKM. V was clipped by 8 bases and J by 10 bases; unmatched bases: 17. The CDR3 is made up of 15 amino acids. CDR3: CASGRQGIRDVEQFF. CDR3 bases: TGTGCCAGCGGAAGACAGGGAATAAGGGATGTGGAGCAGTTCTTC.

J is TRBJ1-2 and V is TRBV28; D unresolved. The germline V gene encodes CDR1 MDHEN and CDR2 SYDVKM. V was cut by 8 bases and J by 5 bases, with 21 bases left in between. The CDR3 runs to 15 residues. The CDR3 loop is CASFTGIAIGYGYTF. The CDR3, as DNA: TGTGCCAGCTTTACGGGTATAGCAATCGGTTATGGCTACACCTTC.

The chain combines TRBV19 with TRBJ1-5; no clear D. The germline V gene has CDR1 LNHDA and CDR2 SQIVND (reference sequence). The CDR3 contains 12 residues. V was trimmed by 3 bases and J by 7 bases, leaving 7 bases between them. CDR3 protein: CASSIQHQPQHF. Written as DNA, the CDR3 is TGTGCCAGTAGTATTCAGCACCAGCCCCAGCATTTT.